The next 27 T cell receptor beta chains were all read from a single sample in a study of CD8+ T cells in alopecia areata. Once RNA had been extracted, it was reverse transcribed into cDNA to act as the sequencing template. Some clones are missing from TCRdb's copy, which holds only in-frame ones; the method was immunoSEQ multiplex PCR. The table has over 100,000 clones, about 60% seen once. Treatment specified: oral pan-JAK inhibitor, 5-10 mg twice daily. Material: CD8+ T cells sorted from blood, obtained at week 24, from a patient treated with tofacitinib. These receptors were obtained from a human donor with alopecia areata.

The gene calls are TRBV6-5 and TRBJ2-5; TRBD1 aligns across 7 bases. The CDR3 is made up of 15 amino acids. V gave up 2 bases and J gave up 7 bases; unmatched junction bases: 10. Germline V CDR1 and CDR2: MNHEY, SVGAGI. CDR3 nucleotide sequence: TGTGCCAGCAGTTACAGGACAGGTGATTCTGGGACCCAGTACTTC. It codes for CASSYRTGDSGTQYF.

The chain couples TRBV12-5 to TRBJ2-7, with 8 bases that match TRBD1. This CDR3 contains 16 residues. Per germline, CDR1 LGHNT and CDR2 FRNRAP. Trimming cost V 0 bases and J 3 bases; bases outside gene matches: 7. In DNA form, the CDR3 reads TGTGCTAGTGGTTTGGTCGGACAGGGCTTCAGCTACGAGCAGTACTTC. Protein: CASGLVGQGFSYEQYF.

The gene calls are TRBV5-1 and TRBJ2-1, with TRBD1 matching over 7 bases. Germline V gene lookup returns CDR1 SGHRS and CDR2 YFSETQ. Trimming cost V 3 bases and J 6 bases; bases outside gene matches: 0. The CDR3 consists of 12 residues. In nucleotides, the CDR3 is TGCGCCAGCAGCTCAGGGGGCAATGAGCAGTTCTTC. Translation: CASSSGGNEQFF. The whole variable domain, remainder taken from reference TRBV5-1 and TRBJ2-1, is KAGVTQTPRYLIKTRGQQVTLSCSPISGHRSVSWYQQTPGQGLQFLFEYFSETQRNKGNFPGRFSGRQFSNSRSEMNVSTLELGDSALYLCASSSGGNEQFFGPGTRLTVL.

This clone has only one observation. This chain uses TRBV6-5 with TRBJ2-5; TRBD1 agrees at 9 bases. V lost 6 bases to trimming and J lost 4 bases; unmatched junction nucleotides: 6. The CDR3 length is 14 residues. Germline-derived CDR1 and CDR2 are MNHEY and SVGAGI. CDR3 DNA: TGTGCCAGCAGACCCGGACAGGGGAGAGAGACCCAGTACTTC. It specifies CASRPGQGRETQYF.

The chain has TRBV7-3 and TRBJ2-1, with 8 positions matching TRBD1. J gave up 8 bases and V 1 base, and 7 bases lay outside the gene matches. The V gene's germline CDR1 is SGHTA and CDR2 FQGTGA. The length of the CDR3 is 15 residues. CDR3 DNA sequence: TGTGCCAGCAGCTTAATCCAGGGGGCTACCGATGAGCAGTTCTTC. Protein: CASSLIQGATDEQFF.

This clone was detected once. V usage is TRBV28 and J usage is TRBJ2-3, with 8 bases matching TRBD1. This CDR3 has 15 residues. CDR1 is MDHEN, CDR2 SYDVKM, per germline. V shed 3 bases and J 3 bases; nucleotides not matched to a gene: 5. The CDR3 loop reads CASSFPTGETDTQYF. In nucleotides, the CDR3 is TGTGCCAGCAGTTTCCCGACAGGGGAGACAGATACGCAGTATTTT.

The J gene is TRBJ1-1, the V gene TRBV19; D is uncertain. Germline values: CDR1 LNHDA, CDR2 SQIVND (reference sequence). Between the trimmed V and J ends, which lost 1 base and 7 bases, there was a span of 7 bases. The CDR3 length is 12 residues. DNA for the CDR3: TGTGCCAGTAGTATAGGGTTCAATGAAGCTTTCTTT. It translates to CASSIGFNEAFF. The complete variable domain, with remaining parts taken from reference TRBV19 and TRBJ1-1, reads DGGITQSPKYLFRKEGQNVTLSCEQNLNHDAMYWYRQDPGQGLRLIYYSQIVNDFQKGDIAEGYSVSREKKESFPLTVTSAQKNPTAFYLCASSIGFNEAFFGQGTRLTVV.

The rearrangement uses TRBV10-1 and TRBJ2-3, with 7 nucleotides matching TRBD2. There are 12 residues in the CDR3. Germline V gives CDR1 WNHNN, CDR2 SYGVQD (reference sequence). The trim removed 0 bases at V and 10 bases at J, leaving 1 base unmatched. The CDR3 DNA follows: TGCGCCAGCAGTGAGTCGGGGGGGGCGCAGTATTTT. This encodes CASSESGGAQYF.

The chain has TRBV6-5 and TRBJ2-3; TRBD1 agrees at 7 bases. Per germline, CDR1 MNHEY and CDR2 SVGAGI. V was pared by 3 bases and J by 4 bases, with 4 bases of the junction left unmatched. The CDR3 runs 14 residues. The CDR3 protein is CASSYRGQPDTQYF. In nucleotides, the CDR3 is TGTGCCAGCAGTTATCGGGGACAGCCAGATACGCAGTATTTT.

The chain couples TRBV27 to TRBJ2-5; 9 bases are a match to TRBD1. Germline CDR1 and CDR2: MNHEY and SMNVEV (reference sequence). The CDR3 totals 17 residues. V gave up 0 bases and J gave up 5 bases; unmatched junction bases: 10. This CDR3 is CASSLSFGDRVGETQYF. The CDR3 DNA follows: TGTGCCAGCAGTTTATCGTTTGGGGACAGGGTAGGGGAGACCCAGTACTTC.

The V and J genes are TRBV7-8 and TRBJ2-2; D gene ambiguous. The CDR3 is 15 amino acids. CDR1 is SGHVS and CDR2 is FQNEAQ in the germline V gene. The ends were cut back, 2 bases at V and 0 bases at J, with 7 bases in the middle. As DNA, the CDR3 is TGTGCCAGCAGCTTACGGGCTGCGAACACCGGGGAGCTGTTTTTT. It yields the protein CASSLRAANTGELFF.

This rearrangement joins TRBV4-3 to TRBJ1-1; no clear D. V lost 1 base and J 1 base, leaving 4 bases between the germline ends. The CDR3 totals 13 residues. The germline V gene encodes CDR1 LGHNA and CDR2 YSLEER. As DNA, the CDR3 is TGCGCCAGCAGCCAAGCCACGAACACTGAAGCTTTCTTT. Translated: CASSQATNTEAFF.

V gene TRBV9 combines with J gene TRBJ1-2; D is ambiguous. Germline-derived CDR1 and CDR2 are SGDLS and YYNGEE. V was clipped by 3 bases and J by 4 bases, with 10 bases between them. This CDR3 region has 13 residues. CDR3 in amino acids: CASSARLGYGYTF. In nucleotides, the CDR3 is TGTGCCAGCAGCGCCCGACTTGGCTATGGCTACACCTTC.

The CDR3 DNA sequence: TGCGCCAGCAGCTCGGGGCCTCGCAGTGAAGCTTTCTTT. Translating it yields CASSSGPRSEAFF. The genes are TRBV4-1 and TRBJ1-1; possible D gene TRBD1, 5 bases. The germline CDR1 and CDR2 sequences are MGHRA and YSYEKL. The CDR3 has 13 residues. Trimming removed 5 bases at V and 7 bases at J, with 14 bases between.

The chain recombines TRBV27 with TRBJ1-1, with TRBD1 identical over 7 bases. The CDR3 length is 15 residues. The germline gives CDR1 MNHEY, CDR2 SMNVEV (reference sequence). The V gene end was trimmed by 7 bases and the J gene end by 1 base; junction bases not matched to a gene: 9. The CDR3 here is CASKPGQPWNTEAFF. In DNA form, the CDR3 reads TGTGCCAGCAAACCGGGACAGCCATGGAACACTGAAGCTTTCTTT.

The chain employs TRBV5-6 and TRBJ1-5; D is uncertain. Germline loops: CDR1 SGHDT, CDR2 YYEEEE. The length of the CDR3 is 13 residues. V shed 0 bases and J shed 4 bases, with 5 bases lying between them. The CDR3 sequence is CASSLAYNQPQHF. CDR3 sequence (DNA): TGTGCCAGCAGCTTGGCCTATAATCAGCCCCAGCATTTT.

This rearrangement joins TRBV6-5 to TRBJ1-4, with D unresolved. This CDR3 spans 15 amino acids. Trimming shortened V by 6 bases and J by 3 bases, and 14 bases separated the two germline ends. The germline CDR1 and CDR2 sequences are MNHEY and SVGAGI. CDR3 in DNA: TGTGCCAGCAGCCTACTCCGGGATCCTAATGAAAAACTGTTTTTT. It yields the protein CASSLLRDPNEKLFF.

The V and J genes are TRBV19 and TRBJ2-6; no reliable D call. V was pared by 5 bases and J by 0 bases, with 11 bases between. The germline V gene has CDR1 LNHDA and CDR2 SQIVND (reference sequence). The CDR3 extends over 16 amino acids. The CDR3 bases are TGTGCCAGTAGTCATTCCGGCCTCTCTGGGGCCAACGTCCTGACTTTC. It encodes CASSHSGLSGANVLTF.

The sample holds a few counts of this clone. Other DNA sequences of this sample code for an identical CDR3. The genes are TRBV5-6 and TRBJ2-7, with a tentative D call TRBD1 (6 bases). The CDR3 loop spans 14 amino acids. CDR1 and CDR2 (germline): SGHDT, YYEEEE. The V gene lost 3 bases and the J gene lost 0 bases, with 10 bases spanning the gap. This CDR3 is CASSSQGFSYEQYF. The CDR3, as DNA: TGTGCCAGCAGCTCACAGGGATTCTCCTACGAGCAGTACTTC.

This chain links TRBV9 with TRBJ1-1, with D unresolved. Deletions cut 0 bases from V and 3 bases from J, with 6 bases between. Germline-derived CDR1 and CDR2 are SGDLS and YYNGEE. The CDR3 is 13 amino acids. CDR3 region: CASSVVEDTEAFF. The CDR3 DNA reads TGTGCCAGCAGCGTAGTCGAAGACACTGAAGCTTTCTTT. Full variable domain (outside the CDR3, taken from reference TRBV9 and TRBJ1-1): DSGVTQTPKHLITATGQRVTLRCSPRSGDLSVYWYQQSLDQGLQFLIQYYNGEERAKGNILERFSAQQFPDLHSELNLSSLELGDSALYFCASSVVEDTEAFFGQGTRLTVV.

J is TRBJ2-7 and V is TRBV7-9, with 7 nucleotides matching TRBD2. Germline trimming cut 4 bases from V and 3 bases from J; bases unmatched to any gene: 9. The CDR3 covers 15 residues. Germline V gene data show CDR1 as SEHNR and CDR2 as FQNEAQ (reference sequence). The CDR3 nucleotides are TGTGCCAGCAGCTCCCCCGCGGGGGTCTTCTACGAGCAGTACTTC. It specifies CASSSPAGVFYEQYF.

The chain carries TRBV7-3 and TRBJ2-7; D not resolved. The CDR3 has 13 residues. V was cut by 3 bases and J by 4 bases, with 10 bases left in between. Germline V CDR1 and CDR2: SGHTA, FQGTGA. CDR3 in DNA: TGTGCCAGCAGCTTCGGTTGGGGATACGAGCAGTACTTC. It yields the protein CASSFGWGYEQYF.

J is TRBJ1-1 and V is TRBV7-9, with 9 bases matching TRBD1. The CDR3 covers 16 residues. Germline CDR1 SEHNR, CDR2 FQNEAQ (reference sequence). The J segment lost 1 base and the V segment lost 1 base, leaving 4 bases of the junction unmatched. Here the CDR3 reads CASSLVGQGPNTEAFF. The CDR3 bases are TGTGCCAGCAGCTTAGTCGGACAGGGGCCGAACACTGAAGCTTTCTTT. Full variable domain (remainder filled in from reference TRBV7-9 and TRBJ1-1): DTGVSQNPRHKITKRGQNVTFRCDPISEHNRLYWYRQTLGQGPEFLTYFQNEAQLEKSRLLSDRFSAERPKGSFSTLEIQRTEQGDSAMYLCASSLVGQGPNTEAFFGQGTRLTVV.

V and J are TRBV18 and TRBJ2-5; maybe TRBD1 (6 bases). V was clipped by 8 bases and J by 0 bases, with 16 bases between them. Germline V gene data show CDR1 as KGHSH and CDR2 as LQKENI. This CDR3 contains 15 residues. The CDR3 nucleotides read TGTGCCAGCGCGCGTACAGGGTTCCACCAAGAGACCCAGTACTTC. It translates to CASARTGFHQETQYF.

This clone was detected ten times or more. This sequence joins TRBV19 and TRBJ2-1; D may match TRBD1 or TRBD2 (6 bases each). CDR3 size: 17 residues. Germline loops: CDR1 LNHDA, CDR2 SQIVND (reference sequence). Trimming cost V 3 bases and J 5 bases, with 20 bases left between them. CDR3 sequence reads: CASSIGTKGGIHNEQFF. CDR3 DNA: TGTGCCAGTAGTATTGGGACCAAAGGGGGGATCCACAATGAGCAGTTCTTC. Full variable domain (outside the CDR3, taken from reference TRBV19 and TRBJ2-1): DGGITQSPKYLFRKEGQNVTLSCEQNLNHDAMYWYRQDPGQGLRLIYYSQIVNDFQKGDIAEGYSVSREKKESFPLTVTSAQKNPTAFYLCASSIGTKGGIHNEQFFGPGTRLTVL.

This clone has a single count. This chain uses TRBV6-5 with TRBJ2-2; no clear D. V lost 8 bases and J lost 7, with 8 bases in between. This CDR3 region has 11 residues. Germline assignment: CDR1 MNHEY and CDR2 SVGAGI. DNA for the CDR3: TGTGCCAGCGCCGAAGTCGGGGAGCTGTTTTTT. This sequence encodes CASAEVGELFF.

This CDR3 is CASSSGGQPQETQYF. CDR3 DNA sequence: TGCGCCAGCAGCTCAGGGGGACAGCCCCAAGAGACCCAGTACTTC. The genes are TRBV5-1 and TRBJ2-5; 7 bases line up with TRBD1. V trimming: 3 bases; J trimming: 1 base; junction bases outside the gene matches: 6. There are 15 residues in the CDR3. CDR1 is SGHRS and CDR2 is YFSETQ in the germline V gene.